The 18 T cell receptor beta chains given below trace back to one sample, sequenced in a study of tumor-infiltrating lymphocytes in primary liver carcinoma. Starting material of 500 to 600 ng total RNA yielded TCR beta cDNA via a constant-region primer. Libraries for TCR beta were built through three nested multiplex PCR rounds, which together made up a slightly modified ARM-PCR procedure. The two initial PCR rounds, roughly 9 cycles each, used TRBV1-TRBV30 forward and C-beta reverse primers. TCRdb analysed the multiplex PCR reads with MiXCR anew, one entry per CDR3 protein. Counted here are more than 100,000 distinct CDR3 sequences, 55% to 70% occurring once; the ten biggest clones make up over 8%. Total RNA and DNA came together from around 20-30 mg of bulk tissue without cell sorting. Input material: tumor-adjacent normal liver tissue. These receptors originate from a woman in her sixties with primary liver carcinoma and hepatitis B virus infection.

Details on this clonotype: Given the absence of the conserved phenylalanine or tryptophan at the CDR3 end, a read error is likely. Here the CDR3 reads CASSLLRGYQETQYS. The CDR3 DNA reads as TGTGCCAGCAGTTTACTGCGGGGGTACCAAGAGACTCAGTACTCC. The chain recombines TRBV12-3 or TRBV12-4 with TRBJ2-5; 7 bases are shared with TRBD2. This CDR3 spans 15 amino acids.

Note on this clonotype: The junction and the germline gene differ at one end; a read error may be behind it. The chain recombines TRBV12-3 or TRBV12-4 with TRBJ2-4, with TRBD1 matching 7 bases. This CDR3 contains 19 residues. The CDR3 protein is CATSLGGYRGTMDKNIQYF. The CDR3 nucleotides read TGTGCCACCAGTCTTGGGGGATACAGGGGAACGATGGACAAAAACATTCAGTACTTC.

With respect to this clonotype: One junction end does not reproduce the germline sequence, and a read error may be involved. CDR3 loop: CASSWYKGSGELLF. CDR3 bases: TGTGCCAGTAGCTGGTACAAGGGGAGCGGGGAGCTGCTTTTT. The gene calls are TRBV11-2 and TRBJ2-2, with TRBD2 matching over 7 bases. The length of the CDR3 is 14 residues. Per germline, CDR1 SGHAT and CDR2 FQNNGV.

The chain has TRBV7-6 and TRBJ2-1; no reliable D call. V lost 1 base to trimming and J lost 10 bases, with 11 bases between them. Germline CDR1 is SGHVS and CDR2 is FNYEAQ. This CDR3 contains 13 residues. CDR3 DNA sequence: TGTGCCAGCAGCTTAGGGAACCTCAAAGAGCAGTTCTTC. This gives the protein CASSLGNLKEQFF.

The chain is built from TRBV18 and TRBJ1-3; D is unresolved. Germline V CDR1 and CDR2: KGHSH, LQKENI. V was clipped by 3 bases and J by 0 bases, with 9 bases between them. The CDR3 runs to 15 residues. The CDR3 nucleotides are TGTGCCAGCTCACCGCGTCCTGTCTCTGGAAACACCATATATTTT. This sequence encodes CASSPRPVSGNTIYF.

The chain joins TRBV7-9 to TRBJ2-7; TRBD1 matches 9 bases. Trimming took 8 bases from V and 3 from J; bases not matched to a gene: 8. The CDR3 is 14 amino acids. CDR1 and CDR2 (germline): SEHNR, FQNEAQ (reference sequence). CDR3 coding DNA: TGTGCCAGCCGCCCACAGGGGGCTTTCTACGAGCAGTACTTC. Its protein product is CASRPQGAFYEQYF.

In regard to this clonotype: Mismatch with germline at one junction end may stem from a read error. This chain connects TRBV28 to TRBJ2-1; D is ambiguous. The CDR3 extends over 13 amino acids. CDR1 MDHEN and CDR2 SYDVKM come from the germline V gene. The CDR3 bases are TGTGCCAGCAGTCCCCCGGGCCCACATGAGCAGTTATTC. This codes for CASSPPGPHEQLF. Supplemented by reference TRBV28 and TRBJ2-1, the full variable domain reads DVKVTQSSRYLVKRTGEKVFLECVQDMDHENMFWYRQDPGLGLRLIYFSYDVKMKEKGDIPEGYSVSREKKERFSLILESASTNQTSMYLCASSPPGPHEQLFGPGTRLTVL.

The V and J genes are TRBV11-3 and TRBJ2-7; unclear D gene. Germline CDR1 and CDR2: SGHNT and YENEEA. The length of the CDR3 is 11 residues. In nucleotides, the CDR3 is TGTGTCAACAGCTATGGTTACGAGCAGTACTTC. As protein: CVNSYGYEQYF.

In this sample, this clonotype turned up a few times. An end of the junction does not agree with germline; a read error may underlie this. This chain joins TRBV6-6 and TRBJ2-7; maybe TRBD2 (6 bases). The CDR3 runs to 15 residues. CDR1 and CDR2 from the germline V gene are MNHNY and SVGAGI (reference sequence). For the CDR3, the DNA is TGTGCCAGCAGGTGGGACTCCCCGGTCTCCTACGAGCGGTATTTC. As protein: CASRWDSPVSYERYF.

On this clonotype itself: At one of its ends the junction is not consistent with the germline gene, which may arise from a read error. V gene TRBV4-2 combines with J gene TRBJ1-2; no clear D. Germline assignment: CDR1 LGHNA and CDR2 YNFKEQ. CDR3 size: 15 residues. Here the CDR3 reads CASSQEWGASYGNTF. In DNA, the CDR3 is TGTGCCAGCAGCCAAGAATGGGGTGCTTCCTATGGCAACACCTTC.

This clonotype was seen once. A read error may produce the germline difference seen at one junction end. V is TRBV4-1 and J is TRBJ1-5; 9 bases agree with TRBD1. The CDR3 extends over 15 amino acids. Germline CDR1 and CDR2: MGHRA and YSYEKL. This CDR3 is CVSSMGTGPTQPQHF. Here the CDR3 DNA reads TGCGTCAGCAGCATGGGGACAGGGCCGACTCAGCCCCAGCATTTT.

The gene calls are TRBV29-1 and TRBJ2-3, with D perhaps matching TRBD1 (5 bases). The V and J ends lost 6 bases and 5 bases respectively, with 18 bases between them. The germline gives CDR1 SQVTM, CDR2 ANQGSEA. The CDR3 extends over 14 amino acids. CDR3 in amino acids: CSVSSEWGEDTQYF. CDR3 nucleotide sequence: TGCAGCGTGTCTAGTGAGTGGGGCGAAGATACGCAGTATTTT.

This clonotype was observed a handful of times. The J gene is TRBJ2-3, the V gene TRBV6-1; D is perhaps TRBD2 (5 bases). This CDR3 comprises 15 residues. Trimming removed 8 bases from V and 0 bases from J, with 15 bases in between. Germline lookup yields CDR1 MNHNS and CDR2 SASEGT. The CDR3 DNA is TGTGCCAGCCTTCGAGGGCTAGTTAGCACAGATACGCAGTATTTT. Translated, it gives CASLRGLVSTDTQYF.

To note about this clonotype: A much larger clone is a single base away; this may be a read error. The chain uses TRBV7-9 and TRBJ2-1; TRBD2 might be the D (5 bases). Per germline, CDR1 SEHNR and CDR2 FQNEAQ (reference sequence). The CDR3 has 12 residues. CDR3 in DNA: TGTGCCGGCAGCTTAGACTTCGGAGGGCAGTTCTTC. This translates into CAGSLDFGGQFF.

On this clonotype: One end of the junction varies from germline; a read error may be responsible. V and J are TRBV7-9 and TRBJ1-1; D gene ambiguous. CDR1 SEHNR and CDR2 FQNEAQ come from the germline V gene (reference sequence). The CDR3 extends over 13 amino acids. CDR3 nucleotide sequence: TGTGCCAGCAGCTTATGGGGTAGCACTGAAACTTCCTTT. Its protein is CASSLWGSTETSF.

About this clonotype itself: Its ends do not fully match the called genes, so a read error is possible. The chain combines TRBV10-1 with TRBJ2-7; D is unclear. Per the germline V gene, CDR1 is WNHNN and CDR2 is SYGVQD (reference sequence). The CDR3 runs 12 residues. CDR3: CASSGSYYEQYF. CDR3 coding DNA: TGCGCCAGCAGTGGGAGCTACTACGAACAGTACTTC.

With regard to this clonotype: A much more abundant neighbour one base away suggests this may be a read error. The chain couples TRBV14 to TRBJ2-6; D uncertain. Germline CDR1 is SGHDN and CDR2 is FVKESK. The CDR3 sequence is 17 residues long. The CDR3 is CASSQGGRSLRANVPTF. The CDR3 nucleotides are TGTGCCAGCAGCCAAGGCGGACGGAGTCTCCGGGCCAACGTCCCGACTTTC.

The sample holds many counts of this clonotype. The gene calls are TRBV6-6 and TRBJ2-1; D not certain. The CDR3 consists of 14 residues. V was trimmed by 0 bases and J by 8 bases, leaving 11 bases between them. CDR1 is MNHNY, CDR2 SVGAGI, per germline (reference sequence). CDR3 region: CASSYSSKGYEQFF. CDR3 bases: TGTGCCAGCAGTTACTCTTCCAAGGGCTATGAGCAGTTCTTC.